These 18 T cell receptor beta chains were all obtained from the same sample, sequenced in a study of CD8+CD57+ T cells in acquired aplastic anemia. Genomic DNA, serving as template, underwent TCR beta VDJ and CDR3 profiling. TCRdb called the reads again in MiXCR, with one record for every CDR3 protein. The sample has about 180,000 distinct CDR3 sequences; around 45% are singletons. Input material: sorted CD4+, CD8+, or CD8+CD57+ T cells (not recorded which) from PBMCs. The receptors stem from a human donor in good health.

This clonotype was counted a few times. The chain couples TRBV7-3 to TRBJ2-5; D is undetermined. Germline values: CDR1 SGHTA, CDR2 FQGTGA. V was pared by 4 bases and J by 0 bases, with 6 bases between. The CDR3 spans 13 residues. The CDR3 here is CASSSLNQETQYF. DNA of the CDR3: TGTGCCAGCAGCTCGCTAAACCAAGAGACCCAGTACTTC.

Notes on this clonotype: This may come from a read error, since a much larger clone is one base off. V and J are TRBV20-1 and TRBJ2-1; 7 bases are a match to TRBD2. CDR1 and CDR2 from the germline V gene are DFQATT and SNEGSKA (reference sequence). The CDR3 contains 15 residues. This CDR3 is CSATPAGPAYDEQFF. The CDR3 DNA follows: TGCAGTGCTACCCCAGCGGGACCTGCCTACGATGAGCAGTTCTTC.

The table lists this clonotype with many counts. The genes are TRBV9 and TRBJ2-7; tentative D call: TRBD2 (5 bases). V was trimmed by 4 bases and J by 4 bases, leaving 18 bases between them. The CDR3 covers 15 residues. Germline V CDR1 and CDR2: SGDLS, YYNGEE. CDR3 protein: CASSWGVADSYEQYF. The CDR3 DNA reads TGTGCCAGCAGCTGGGGAGTTGCGGATTCTTACGAGCAGTACTTC.

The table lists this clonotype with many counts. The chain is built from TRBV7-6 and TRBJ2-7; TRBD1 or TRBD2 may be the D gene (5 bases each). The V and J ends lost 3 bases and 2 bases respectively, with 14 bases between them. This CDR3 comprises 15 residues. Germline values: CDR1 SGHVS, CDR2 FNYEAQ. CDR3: CASSFTPGSPYEQYF. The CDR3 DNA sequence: TGTGCCAGCAGCTTCACTCCAGGGAGTCCCTACGAGCAGTACTTC.

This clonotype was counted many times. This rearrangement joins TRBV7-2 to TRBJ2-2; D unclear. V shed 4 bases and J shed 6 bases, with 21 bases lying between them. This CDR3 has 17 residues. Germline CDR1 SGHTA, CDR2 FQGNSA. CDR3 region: CASSSETFSPTPGELFF. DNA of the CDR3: TGTGCCAGCAGCTCTGAGACTTTTTCACCCACACCCGGGGAGCTGTTTTTT.

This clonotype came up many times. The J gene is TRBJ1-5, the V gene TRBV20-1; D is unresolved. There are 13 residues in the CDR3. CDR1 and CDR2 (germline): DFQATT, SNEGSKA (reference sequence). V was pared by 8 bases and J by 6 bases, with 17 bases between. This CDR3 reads CSHLPGLGQPQHF. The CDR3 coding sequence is TGCAGTCATCTACCGGGGTTGGGTCAGCCCCAGCATTTT.

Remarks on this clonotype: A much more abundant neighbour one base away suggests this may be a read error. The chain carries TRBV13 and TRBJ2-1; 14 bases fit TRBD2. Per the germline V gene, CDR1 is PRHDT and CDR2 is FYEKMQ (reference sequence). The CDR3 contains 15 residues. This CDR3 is CASSKGLAGGNEQLF. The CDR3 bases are TGTGCCAGCAGCAAAGGACTAGCGGGAGGAAATGAGCAGCTCTTC.

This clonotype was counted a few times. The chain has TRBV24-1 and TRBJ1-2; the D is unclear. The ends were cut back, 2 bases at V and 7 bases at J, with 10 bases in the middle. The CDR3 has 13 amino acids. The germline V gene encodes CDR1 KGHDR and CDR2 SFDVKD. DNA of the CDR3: TGTGCCACCAGTGATTCCGGAGAGGTTGGCTACACCTTC. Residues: CATSDSGEVGYTF.

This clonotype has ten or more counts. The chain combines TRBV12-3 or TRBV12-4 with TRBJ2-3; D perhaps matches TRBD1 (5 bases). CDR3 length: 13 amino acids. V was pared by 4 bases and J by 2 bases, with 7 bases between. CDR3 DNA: TGTGCCAGCAGTTGGGGCTACACAGATACGCAGTATTTT. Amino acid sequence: CASSWGYTDTQYF.

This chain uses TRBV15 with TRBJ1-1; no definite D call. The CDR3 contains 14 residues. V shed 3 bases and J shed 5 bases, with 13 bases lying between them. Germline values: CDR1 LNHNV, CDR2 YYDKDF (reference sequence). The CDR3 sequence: CATSSGAGRTEAFF. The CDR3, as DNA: TGTGCCACCAGCAGTGGAGCGGGAAGGACTGAAGCTTTCTTT. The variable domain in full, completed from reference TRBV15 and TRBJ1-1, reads DAMVIQNPRYQVTQFGKPVTLSCSQTLNHNVMYWYQQKSSQAPKLLFHYYDKDFNNEADTPDNFQSRRPNTSFCFLDIRSPGLGDTAMYLCATSSGAGRTEAFFGQGTRLTVV.

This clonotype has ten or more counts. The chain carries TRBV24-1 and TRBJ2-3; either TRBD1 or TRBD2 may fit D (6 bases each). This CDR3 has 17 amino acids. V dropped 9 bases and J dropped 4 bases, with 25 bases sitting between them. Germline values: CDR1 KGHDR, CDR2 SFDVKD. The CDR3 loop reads CATAGPGQSVTPDTQYF. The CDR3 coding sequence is TGTGCCACCGCGGGGCCCGGACAGTCCGTTACCCCAGATACGCAGTATTTT.

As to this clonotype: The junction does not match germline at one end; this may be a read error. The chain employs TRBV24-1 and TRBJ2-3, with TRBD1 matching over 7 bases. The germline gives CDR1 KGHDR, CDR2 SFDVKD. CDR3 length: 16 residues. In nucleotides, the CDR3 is TGTGCCACCAATGAGACTGGGACAGCTAGCACAGGTACGCAGTATTTT. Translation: CATNETGTASTGTQYF.

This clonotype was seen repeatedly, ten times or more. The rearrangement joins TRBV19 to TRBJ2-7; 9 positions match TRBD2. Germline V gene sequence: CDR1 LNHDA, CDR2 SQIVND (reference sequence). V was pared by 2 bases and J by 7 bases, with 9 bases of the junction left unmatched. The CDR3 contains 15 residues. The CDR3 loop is CASSIRAGGPREQYF. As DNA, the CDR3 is TGTGCCAGTAGTATAAGGGCGGGAGGGCCGCGTGAGCAGTACTTC.

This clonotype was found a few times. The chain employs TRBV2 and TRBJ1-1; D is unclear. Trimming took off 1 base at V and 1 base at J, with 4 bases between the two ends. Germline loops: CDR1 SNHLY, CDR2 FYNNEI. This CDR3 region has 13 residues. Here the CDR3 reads CASSEGRNTEAFF. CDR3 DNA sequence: TGTGCCAGCAGTGAAGGGCGGAACACTGAAGCTTTCTTT.

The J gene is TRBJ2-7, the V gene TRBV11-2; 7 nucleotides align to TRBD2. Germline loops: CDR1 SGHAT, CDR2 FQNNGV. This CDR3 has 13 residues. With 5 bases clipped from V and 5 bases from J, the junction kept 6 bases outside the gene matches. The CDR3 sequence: CASSRSGKDEQYF. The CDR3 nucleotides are TGTGCCAGCAGCCGCAGCGGGAAGGACGAGCAGTACTTC.

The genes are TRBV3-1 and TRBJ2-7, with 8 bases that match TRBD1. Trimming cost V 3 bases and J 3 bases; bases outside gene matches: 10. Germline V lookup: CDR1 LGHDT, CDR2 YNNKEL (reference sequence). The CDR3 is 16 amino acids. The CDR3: CASSQGPGQAVYEQYF. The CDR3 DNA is TGTGCCAGCAGCCAGGGTCCGGGACAGGCAGTCTACGAGCAGTACTTC.

The CDR3 DNA sequence: TGCAGTGCTAGAGTTTGGCAGGTGACGGACACTGAAGCTTTCTTT. As protein: CSARVWQVTDTEAFF. The rearrangement joins TRBV20-1 to TRBJ1-1; D gene unclear. With 1 base removed from V and 3 bases from J, the gap between germline ends came to 15 bases. Germline assignment: CDR1 DFQATT and CDR2 SNEGSKA (reference sequence). CDR3 length equals 15 residues.

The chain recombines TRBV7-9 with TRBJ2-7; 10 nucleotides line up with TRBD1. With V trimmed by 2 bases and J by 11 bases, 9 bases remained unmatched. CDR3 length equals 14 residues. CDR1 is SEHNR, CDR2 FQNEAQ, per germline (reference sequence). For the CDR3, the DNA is TGTGCCAGCAGCTTATCCGGACAGGGGGTCCCTGAGTACTTC. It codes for CASSLSGQGVPEYF.